This T cell receptor beta chain was found in a study of blood T cell repertoires in COVID-19. On the study more broadly: Whether acute or convalescent, the COVID-19 samples came from the United States, Italy and Spain. The cDNA or gDNA used as material had been derived from T cells, B-cell-depleted T cells, or PBMCs.

Original processing notes: Amplification of reference gene primers provided the estimated nucleated cell counts. Assay used: immunoSEQ multiplex PCR; TCRdb lists only in-frame clones, some missing. V, J and clone size derive from that table, while D and trimming were established from the DNA sequence. The sample has just under 350,000 clones; around nine tenths are singletons. This TCR was recovered from a woman aged 70 to 79 with COVID-19, enrolled during active disease. The sequencing input was peripheral blood.

CDR3 DNA sequence: TGCGCCAGCAGCCAAGGACAGGGAAGTAATTCACCCCTCCACTTT. Translating gives CASSQGQGSNSPLHF. The rearrangement uses TRBV4-1 and TRBJ1-6; 7 nucleotides match TRBD1. CDR1 and CDR2 (germline): MGHRA, YSYEKL. J lost 6 bases, V lost 1 base, and 3 bases had no gene match. The CDR3 is made up of 15 amino acids.